This TCR beta chain was observed in a study of cytomegalovirus exposure and HLA in healthy donors. 60 Vbeta and 13 Jbeta primers were used in PCR. Original processing methods: About 83 million unique TCR beta chains, 9 million to 12 million shared, were counted in a later analysis. Libraries were prepared by immunoSEQ multiplex PCR; TCRdb keeps only in-frame clonotypes and omits some of them. V and J calls and clone size are given by that table; D and trimming were obtained from the DNA. The sample consists of around 150,000 clones, roughly four fifths of them appearing once. This clone is a singleton in its sample. Its antigen remains unidentified. The CDR3 length is 16 residues. The V gene end was trimmed by 1 base and the J gene end by 5 bases; junction bases not matched to a gene: 5. CDR1 and CDR2 from the germline V gene are SEHNR and FQNEAQ (reference sequence). Broader study findings: The majority of CMV-associated TCR beta chains were reported as apparently HLA-restricted in a later analysis.

The receptor comes from a woman in her late teens or twenties in good health and CMV-seronegative. The sample taken for sequencing was PBMCs. This sequence joins TRBV7-9 and TRBJ2-1; 10 bases fit TRBD2. The CDR3 here is CASSLGSGRENNEQFF. The CDR3 bases are TGTGCCAGCAGCTTAGGAAGCGGGAGGGAGAACAATGAGCAGTTCTTC.